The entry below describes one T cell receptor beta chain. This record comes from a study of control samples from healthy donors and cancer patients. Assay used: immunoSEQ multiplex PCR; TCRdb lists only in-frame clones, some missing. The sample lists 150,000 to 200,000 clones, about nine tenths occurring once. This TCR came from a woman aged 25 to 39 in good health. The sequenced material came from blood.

CDR3 loop: CASSRDREKLFF. CDR3 in DNA: TGTGCCAGCAGCCGGGACAGGGAAAAACTGTTTTTT. This rearrangement joins TRBV4-2 to TRBJ1-4; 8 positions agree with TRBD1. V shed 4 bases, J shed 8 bases, and the junction held 0 bases outside the gene matches. This CDR3 contains 12 residues. CDR1 LGHNA and CDR2 YNFKEQ come from the germline V gene.